Following are 21 T cell receptor beta chains from one sample sequenced in a study of glioma-infiltrating T cells after dendritic cell vaccination. Measured with immunoSEQ multiplex PCR; TCRdb has only the in-frame clones, and not every one. Seen here are approximately 50,000 clones, over 75% observed once, and the top ten hold about 9%. As to time point: after dendritic cell vaccination, including at tumor progression/relapse. Sequences were derived from blood, sampled after dendritic cell vaccination. These TCRs come from a human donor with glioblastoma.

V usage is TRBV28 and J usage is TRBJ2-7, with D hard to call. The V end lost 3 bases, the J end lost 0 bases, and 15 bases lay between the germline ends. CDR1 and CDR2 from the germline V gene are MDHEN and SYDVKM. This CDR3 contains 16 residues. The CDR3 region is CASSLGGATGSYEQYF. Written as DNA, the CDR3 is TGTGCCAGCAGTTTGGGTGGCGCTACGGGCTCCTACGAGCAGTACTTC.

The rearrangement links TRBV5-6 to TRBJ2-7; possibly TRBD1 for D (6 bases). In germline, CDR1 is SGHDT, CDR2 YYEEEE. V was clipped by 0 bases and J by 2 bases, with 12 bases between them. The CDR3 has 15 residues. The CDR3 sequence is CASSLGDIETYEQYF. The CDR3 coding sequence is TGTGCCAGCAGCTTGGGGGACATCGAAACCTACGAGCAGTACTTC.

The rearrangement links TRBV7-2 to TRBJ2-3; 7 nucleotides line up with TRBD2. Germline loops: CDR1 SGHTA, CDR2 FQGNSA. This CDR3 spans 15 amino acids. V was pared by 3 bases and J by 3 bases, with 6 bases of the junction left unmatched. In DNA, the CDR3 is TGTGCCAGCAGCTTTTACCCTAGCGGTACAGATACGCAGTATTTT. This encodes CASSFYPSGTDTQYF. The full variable domain, its missing parts supplied by reference TRBV7-2 and TRBJ2-3, is GAGVSQSPSNKVTEKGKDVELRCDPISGHTALYWYRQSLGQGLEFLIYFQGNSAPDKSGLPSDRFSAERTGGSVSTLTIQRTQQEDSAVYLCASSFYPSGTDTQYFGPGTRLTVL.

This clone has just a few counts. This sequence joins TRBV5-8 and TRBJ1-2; D gene uncertain. The V end lost 4 bases, the J end lost 5 bases, and 15 bases lay between the germline ends. In germline, CDR1 is SGHTS, CDR2 YDEGEE. CDR3 length equals 14 residues. The CDR3 DNA reads as TGTGCCAGCAGCCCCGGTGATTCGGGATATGGCTACACCTTC. As protein: CASSPGDSGYGYTF.

V and J are TRBV9 and TRBJ2-1; perhaps TRBD2 as D (7 bases). The CDR3 spans 15 residues. Per the germline V gene, CDR1 is SGDLS and CDR2 is YYNGEE. V dropped 6 bases and J dropped 7 bases, with 20 bases sitting between them. For the CDR3, the DNA is TGTGCCAGCAACGGATTTGGGGGGGGGCTTAATGAGCAGTTCTTC. Protein product: CASNGFGGGLNEQFF. The whole variable domain, filled in from reference TRBV9 and TRBJ2-1, reads DSGVTQTPKHLITATGQRVTLRCSPRSGDLSVYWYQQSLDQGLQFLIQYYNGEERAKGNILERFSAQQFPDLHSELNLSSLELGDSALYFCASNGFGGGLNEQFFGPGTRLTVL.

The rearrangement uses TRBV30 and TRBJ2-3, with D possibly matching TRBD1 (5 bases). V shed 3 bases and J shed 4 bases, with 8 bases lying between them. The CDR3 runs to 12 residues. From germline, CDR1 is GTSNPN and CDR2 SVGIG (reference sequence). The CDR3 is CAWRRGPDTQYF. DNA of the CDR3: TGTGCCTGGAGAAGGGGTCCAGATACGCAGTATTTT.

There are a few counts of this clone. CDR3 sequence reads: CASSYGWQGNTIYF. For the CDR3, the DNA is TGTGCCAGCAGTTACGGTTGGCAGGGAAACACCATATATTTT. The rearrangement uses TRBV6-6 and TRBJ1-3; no clear D gene. Germline V lookup: CDR1 MNHNY, CDR2 SVGAGI (reference sequence). Between the trimmed V and J ends, which lost 2 bases and 4 bases, there was a span of 9 bases. This CDR3 has 14 residues.

The chain combines TRBV29-1 with TRBJ2-7; TRBD2 matches 8 bases. The length of the CDR3 is 13 residues. Germline-derived CDR1 and CDR2 are SQVTM and ANQGSEA. V lost 4 bases, J lost 0 bases, and 2 bases stayed unmatched. CDR3 in DNA: TGCAGCGTTGCGGCGGGGGGCTCCTACGAGCAGTACTTC. As protein: CSVAAGGSYEQYF.

V usage is TRBV6-5 and J usage is TRBJ2-2; no clear D. This CDR3 comprises 10 residues. The V end lost 10 bases, the J end lost 6 bases, and 6 bases lay between the germline ends. CDR1 and CDR2 (germline): MNHEY, SVGAGI. The CDR3 loop reads CATYSGELFF. The CDR3 nucleotides are TGTGCCACCTACTCCGGGGAGCTGTTTTTT.

V usage is TRBV7-6 and J usage is TRBJ2-7; 9 nucleotides match TRBD2. The V gene's germline CDR1 is SGHVS and CDR2 FNYEAQ. This CDR3 comprises 16 residues. V dropped 5 bases and J dropped 5; count of bases not matched to a gene: 13. The CDR3 DNA is TGTGCCAGCAGCGGGGACGCTAGCGGGGTGGCCCACGAGCAGTACTTC. Translation gives CASSGDASGVAHEQYF.

The V call is TRBV19, the J call TRBJ1-1, with 9 bases identical to TRBD1. The CDR3 is made up of 14 amino acids. The V segment lost 7 bases and the J segment 10 bases; nucleotides outside the gene matches: 13. Per germline, CDR1 LNHDA and CDR2 SQIVND (reference sequence). CDR3 loop: CASTQPGTGFGAFF. CDR3 coding DNA: TGTGCCAGTACCCAACCTGGGACAGGGTTTGGAGCTTTCTTT.

The rearrangement links TRBV5-4 to TRBJ2-4, with unresolved D. Germline V gene sequence: CDR1 SGHNT, CDR2 YYREEE (reference sequence). V dropped 5 bases and J dropped 8 bases, with 14 bases sitting between them. This CDR3 region has 13 residues. The chain's CDR3 is CASSSLPVDIQYF. The CDR3 DNA reads as TGTGCCAGCAGTTCACTCCCGGTGGACATTCAGTACTTC.

A few counts support this clone. Different DNA sequences within this sample yield the same CDR3. V is TRBV11-2 and J is TRBJ1-6; the D gene is possibly TRBD1 (5 bases). The length of the CDR3 is 15 residues. V lost 6 bases to trimming and J lost 7 bases, with 16 bases between them. Germline CDR1 reads SGHAT; CDR2 reads FQNNGV. CDR3 DNA: TGTGCCAGCAGAGAACATGGGGGGAGGAATTCACCCCTCCACTTT. This translates into CASREHGGRNSPLHF.

This chain joins TRBV9 and TRBJ2-2; a possible D gene is TRBD2 (6 bases). The V and J ends lost 3 bases and 3 bases respectively, with 18 bases between them. CDR1 is SGDLS and CDR2 is YYNGEE in the germline V gene. CDR3 length: 17 residues. As DNA, the CDR3 is TGTGCCAGCAGCGGGACCGGGACCCAGCGGGACACCGGGGAGCTGTTTTTT. Translated: CASSGTGTQRDTGELFF.

This chain connects TRBV4-3 to TRBJ2-7; D might be TRBD1 (6 bases). V shed 0 bases and J shed 7 bases, with 16 bases lying between them. Germline V gives CDR1 LGHNA, CDR2 YSLEER. This CDR3 is built from 15 residues. The CDR3 DNA reads TGCGCCAGCAGCCAAGATATGACAGGTCATCGGGAGCAGTACTTC. Amino acids: CASSQDMTGHREQYF.

This chain joins TRBV7-8 and TRBJ2-7; unclear D gene. The CDR3 spans 13 residues. Germline loops: CDR1 SGHVS, CDR2 FQNEAQ. Between the trimmed V and J ends, which lost 1 base and 3 bases, there was a span of 7 bases. The CDR3 loop reads CASSLGPDYEQYF. Written as DNA, the CDR3 is TGTGCCAGCAGCTTAGGGCCAGACTACGAGCAGTACTTC. Drawing the rest from reference TRBV7-8 and TRBJ2-7, the complete variable domain is GAGVSQSPRYKVAKRGQDVALRCDPISGHVSLFWYQQALGQGPEFLTYFQNEAQLDKSGLPSDRFFAERPEGSVSTLKIQRTQQEDSAVYLCASSLGPDYEQYFGPGTRLTVT.

The genes are TRBV29-1 and TRBJ2-7; weak D call: TRBD2 (5 bases). Germline V gene data show CDR1 as SQVTM and CDR2 as ANQGSEA. The ends were cut back, 4 bases at V and 0 bases at J, with 13 bases in the middle. The CDR3 contains 14 residues. The CDR3 region is CSVALAGGSYEQYF. The CDR3 DNA reads TGCAGCGTTGCCCTAGCAGGAGGCTCCTACGAGCAGTACTTC.

J is TRBJ2-6 and V is TRBV21-1; the table's D call TRBD1 went unverified against the DNA. TRBV21-1 has pseudogene status. The CDR3 runs 17 residues. The CDR3 DNA follows: TGTGCCAGCAGCCGCACGACAGCCACCTCTGGGGCCAACGTCCTGACTTTC. It encodes CASSRTTATSGANVLTF.

The V call is TRBV4-2, the J call TRBJ2-3, with TRBD2 matching 11 bases. The V and J ends lost 4 bases and 5 bases, in that order; junction bases with no gene match: 8. The CDR3 has 16 residues. The germline V gene encodes CDR1 LGHNA and CDR2 YNFKEQ. The CDR3 region is CASSPSSGGRGDTQYF. The CDR3 nucleotides are TGTGCCAGCAGCCCATCTAGCGGGGGGCGAGGAGATACGCAGTATTTT.

The gene calls are TRBV6-5 and TRBJ1-2; D remains ambiguous. V dropped 0 bases and J dropped 1 base, with 9 bases sitting between them. The CDR3 has 15 amino acids. Germline CDR1 MNHEY, CDR2 SVGAGI. CDR3 region: CASSYSILYNYGYTF. The CDR3, as DNA: TGTGCCAGCAGTTACTCGATTCTCTATAACTATGGCTACACCTTC.

The chain recombines TRBV6-5 with TRBJ1-2; perhaps TRBD1 as D (5 bases). Trimming stripped 2 bases from V and 5 bases from J, with 12 bases between. CDR1 and CDR2 (germline): MNHEY, SVGAGI. There are 14 residues in the CDR3. The DNA for the CDR3 is TGTGCCAGCAGTTACGTCGGGGGAGGGTATGGCTACACCTTC. It yields the protein CASSYVGGGYGYTF.